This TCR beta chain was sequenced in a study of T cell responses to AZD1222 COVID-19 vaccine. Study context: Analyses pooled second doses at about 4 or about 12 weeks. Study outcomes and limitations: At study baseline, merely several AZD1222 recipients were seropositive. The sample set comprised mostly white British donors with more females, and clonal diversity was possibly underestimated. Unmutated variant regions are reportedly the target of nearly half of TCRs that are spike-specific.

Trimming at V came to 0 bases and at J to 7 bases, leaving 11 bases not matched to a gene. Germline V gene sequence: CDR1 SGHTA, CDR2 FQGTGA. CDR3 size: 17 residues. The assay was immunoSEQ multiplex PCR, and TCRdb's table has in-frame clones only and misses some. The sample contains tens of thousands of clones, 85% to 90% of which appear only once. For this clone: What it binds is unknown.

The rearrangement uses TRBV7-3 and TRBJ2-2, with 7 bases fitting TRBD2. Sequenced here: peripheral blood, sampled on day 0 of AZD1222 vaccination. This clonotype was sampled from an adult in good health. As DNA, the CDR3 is TGTGCCAGCAGCTTAACGGGTGCGGGAGACGCGAACGGGGAGCTGTTTTTT. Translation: CASSLTGAGDANGELFF.